This T cell receptor (beta chain) is from a study of Ad26.COV2.S vaccination and SARS-CoV-2 variants (dated by TCRdb to about 2021). Regarding the study in general: Vaccine-arm donors were drawn from COV1001, a multicentre, randomized, double-blind, placebo-controlled phase I-IIa trial of Ad26.COV2.S in healthy adults. Ad26.COV2.S was administered intramuscularly at 5 x 10^10 or 1 x 10^11 viral particles, either as a single shot or as two shots given 56 days apart. TCRbeta repertoire sequencing was used to assess the specificity and breadth of SARS-CoV-2-reactive T cell receptors after Ad26.COV2.S vaccination. The TCR-sequenced set comprised around 30 samples: some 20 Ad26.COV2.S vaccine recipients, 5 placebo recipients and 8 SARS-CoV-2 convalescent individuals. Trial participants were randomized into five groups of five, in which low-dose or high-dose Ad26.COV2.S was given once or twice, or placebo was given on both occasions. Investigators did not know the trial group allocation while performing experiments and assessing outcomes. The research as a whole found: After vaccination, substantial breadth of spike-specific CD8+ and CD4+ T cell responses was reported. Higher spike-specific TCR breadth was observed in Ad26.COV2.S recipients than in placebo recipients (P = 0.0014). It was noted by the authors that total T cell responses may have been underestimated by the TCR breadth and depth analyses. The study was not powered for comparison of responses between vaccine doses or regimens. Vaccine and placebo recipients had comparable non-spike TCR breadth, which fits with the vaccine containing only spike.

Read against the paper, the sample's treatment or condition label means: around 19 received Ad26.COV2.S at low or high dose, single or two shots; about 5 received placebo; per-sample allocation not given. For vaccine and placebo recipients, the sequenced repertoires came from samples collected on day 63 after the first injection. Cohort 1b enrolled 25 or so adults aged 18-55 years at a single site in Boston, USA, between 29 July and 7 August 2020. Ad26.COV2.S was a replication-incompetent adenovirus type 26 vector expressing a prefusion-stabilized SARS-CoV-2 spike protein from the original Wuhan strain. Per the germline V gene, MNHNS is the CDR1 and SASEGT is the CDR2. Trimming takes 2 bases from V and 6 bases from J, and the germline ends sit 11 bases apart. CDR3 length: 14 amino acids, cysteine to phenylalanine. Only the CDR3 DNA is retained, 42 bases long and in frame from the first base. The immunoSEQ Assay was the method used to sequence TCRbeta CDR3 regions. After extraction, genomic DNA underwent amplification by bias-controlled multiplex PCR, followed by high-throughput sequencing. From the authors' description of their analysis: Collapsing and filtering of sequences were performed to quantify the absolute abundance of each unique TCRbeta CDR3 region. T cell fraction was estimated by normalizing TCRbeta template counts to usable DNA, which was measured by amplifying reference genes present in all nucleated cells. Repertoire TCRs were annotated as SARS-CoV-2-specific when V gene, CDR3 amino acid sequence and J gene were exactly matched to a known reactive TCR set. The reference SARS-CoV-2 TCR set was derived from MIRA and filtered for enrichment in COVID-19-positive ImmuneCODE repertoires, a step that removed public or cross-reactive TCRs. Based on the MIRA antigens, annotated TCRs were further analysed at the level of specific ORF or position within ORF. Breadth was defined as the number of annotated unique rearrangements divided by the total number of unique productive rearrangements, and depth was defined as the summed frequency of the annotated unique rearrangements. Two-sided Wilcoxon rank-sum tests were applied when comparing TCR breadth between groups. Held by TCRdb, this immuneACCESS table contains in-frame sequences only and omits some clones. Under half of the omission traces to an unresolved V gene where checked; the cause of the rest is unknown. The V and J calls and clone size are taken from that table; D and trimming were inferred from the DNA. The sample table holds a few hundred thousand clones, of which around nine tenths were seen once. More than 3% of the sample lies in the top ten.

About this clone: The antigen this receptor binds is unknown. The sample holds no much larger clone one base away, and base qualities are not on file.

This sequence uses TRBV6-1 and TRBJ1-3; the D gene is perhaps TRBD1, on 6 matching bases. Sequences were derived from peripheral blood, sampled in a trial of Ad26.COV2.S vaccine versus placebo. This receptor was obtained from a person between 18 and 60 years old who received the Ad26.COV2.S COVID-19 vaccine or a placebo. CDR3 loop: CASSESGVVNTIYF. The sequence in DNA is TGTGCCAGCAGTGAATCAGGGGTGGTAAACACCATATATTTT.